This T cell receptor beta chain is from a study of blood T cell repertoires in COVID-19 (dated by TCRdb to 2020 to 2021). Context from the whole study: Samples covering the acute and convalescent phases of COVID-19 were provided by collaborators in the United States, Italy and Spain. The repertoires were released in a freely available public database meant as a resource for research on the immune response to SARS-CoV-2. The sample metadata nearly always contained a de-identified subject ID, COVID-19 status, age in years and sex. Subjects who had been exposed to COVID-19, were actively infected with it, or had recovered from it provided the deeply sampled blood TCRbeta repertoires that made up the dataset. Samples were obtained from the ongoing ImmuneRACE study (first 160 participants) and from 1,254 subjects provided by 6 global collaborators. Where available, HLA class I and class II types were taken from metadata supplied by the sample provider and were not determined by assay-based typing. The material from the prospective study consisted of cDNA or gDNA derived from T cells, B-cell-depleted T cells, or PBMCs. On the study overall, not on this receptor specifically: The amount of clinical and demographic metadata varied by source and participant and was provided uncurated.

One collaborating source in Seattle enrolled patients while the patients were actively infected and followed the patients over time throughout the course of disease. The collaborating institutions used their own protocols to collect whole blood in K2EDTA tubes. For TCRbeta analysis, collaborators shipped samples in one of three forms: frozen whole blood, isolated PBMCs, or DNA extracted from either of those sample types. As regards this clone: No antigen is known for it. Base qualities are not provided; no much larger clone lies one nucleotide away.

TCRbeta CDR3 regions were amplified from genomic DNA by means of the immunoSEQ Assay, a bias-controlled multiplex PCR. Processing in the source paper ran as follows. The number of nucleated cells in each sample was estimated from the amplification of reference gene primers within the assay. To quantify the absolute abundance of each unique TCRbeta CDR3 rearrangement, sequence reads were collapsed and filtered. For each sample, productive Simpson clonality was calculated by taking the square root of Simpson's diversity index across productive rearrangements. TCRdb carries this immuneACCESS record with in-frame sequences only. Its versions omit some clonotypes, under half of them owing to an unresolved V gene in the studies checked, with the rest unexplained. That table is the source of V, J and clone size, and D and trimming were worked out from the DNA. In all, the sample holds a few hundred thousand clones, and over 80% of those were seen once. Over 5% of the sample is taken by the ten largest.

The CDR3 contains 16 residues, cysteine and phenylalanine counted. Of the read, only the CDR3 DNA is kept; its 48 bases are in frame from base 1. CDR1 SGHAT and CDR2 FQNNGV were looked up in the germline V gene. After removal of 8 bases from V and 3 bases from J, the junction retains 11 bases not matched to a gene. The V and J segments used are TRBV11-2 and TRBJ2-3, with 10 central nucleotides matching TRBD1. The sequenced sample consisted of peripheral blood. The source is a woman aged 45-65 years with COVID-19, enrolled during active disease. The CDR3 protein is CASSMTPGQGTDTQYF. The DNA sequence follows: TGTGCCAGCTCCATGACGCCGGGACAGGGGACAGATACGCAGTATTTT.